This T cell receptor (beta chain) is from a study of blood T cell repertoires in COVID-19. The length of the CDR3 is 13 residues. J lost 7 bases, V lost 5 bases, and 6 bases had no gene match. Produced via immunoSEQ multiplex PCR; TCRdb's table is partial and in-frame only. Found here are fewer than 100,000 clones, roughly 80% of them singletons; the top ten hold approximately 10%. The receptor was derived from a woman in her seventies with acute or convalescent COVID-19. The rearrangement joins TRBV12-3 or TRBV12-4 to TRBJ2-7, with 9 bases fitting TRBD1. The material sequenced was peripheral blood. Here the CDR3 reads CASSVGQGNEQYF. The CDR3 nucleotides read TGTGCCAGCAGTGTTGGACAGGGGAATGAGCAGTACTTC.